Below are 19 T cell receptor beta chains sequenced from a single sample in a study of shared clonotypes between healthy human individuals. Data came from immunoSEQ multiplex PCR; TCRdb stores just in-frame clones and leaves some out. The sample holds over a million clones, more than 65% seen once. Input material: memory CD4+ T cells sorted from blood. The subset here: CD45RA-negative fraction. Source of these receptors: a man aged 18 to 30 in good health.

This clone was picked up one time. V gene TRBV7-2 combines with J gene TRBJ2-5; D possibly matches TRBD1 or TRBD2 (5 bases each). The germline V and J ends were trimmed by 5 bases and 7 bases, with 14 bases remaining between them. CDR1 and CDR2 (germline): SGHTA, FQGNSA. The length of the CDR3 is 13 residues. The CDR3 nucleotides read TGTGCCAGCAGCCAGCGGTCGGGGCTGACCCAGTACTTC. It translates to CASSQRSGLTQYF. Full variable domain (missing parts from reference TRBV7-2 and TRBJ2-5): GAGVSQSPSNKVTEKGKDVELRCDPISGHTALYWYRQSLGQGLEFLIYFQGNSAPDKSGLPSDRFSAERTGGSVSTLTIQRTQQEDSAVYLCASSQRSGLTQYFGPGTRLLVL.

CDR3 sequence: CASSLTWTSGEYNEQFF. The CDR3 DNA sequence: TGTGCCAGCAGCCTAACATGGACTAGCGGGGAATACAATGAGCAGTTCTTC. This chain connects TRBV2 to TRBJ2-1; 12 bases map to TRBD2. With V trimmed by 6 bases and J by 4 bases, 10 bases remained unmatched. This CDR3 region has 17 residues. Germline CDR1 and CDR2: SNHLY and FYNNEI.

V usage is TRBV10-3 and J usage is TRBJ2-1, with 8 bases aligning to TRBD2. CDR3 size: 16 residues. V lost 0 bases and J lost 4; bases outside the gene matches: 5. Germline V gene data show CDR1 as ENHRY and CDR2 as SYGVKD. The CDR3 loop is CAISESLASGYNEQFF. The CDR3 DNA reads TGTGCCATCAGTGAGTCGTTGGCTAGCGGGTACAATGAGCAGTTCTTC.

The chain carries TRBV10-2 and TRBJ2-3; 10 bases agree with TRBD2. The CDR3 sequence is 16 residues long. Trimming took 3 bases from V and 5 from J; bases not matched to a gene: 8. The germline V gene encodes CDR1 WSHSY and CDR2 SAAADI. CDR3 in DNA: TGCGCCAGCAGTGAAATAGCGGGAGGAAAGATAGATACGCAGTATTTT. Translated, it gives CASSEIAGGKIDTQYF.

The chain joins TRBV6-1 to TRBJ1-2; no clear D gene. The length of the CDR3 is 12 residues. Germline V gene lookup returns CDR1 MNHNS and CDR2 SASEGT. The V end lost 6 bases, the J end lost 6 bases, and 11 bases lay between the germline ends. CDR3 sequence reads: CASREGFDGYTF. CDR3 in DNA: TGTGCCAGCAGGGAGGGATTCGATGGCTACACCTTC.

This clone was seen just once. V gene TRBV2 combines with J gene TRBJ2-7; 7 nucleotides align to TRBD1. CDR1 SNHLY and CDR2 FYNNEI come from the germline V gene. Germline trimming cut 7 bases from V and 0 bases from J; bases unmatched to any gene: 9. This CDR3 comprises 15 residues. This chain's CDR3 is CASKYSGTASYEQYF. The CDR3, as DNA: TGTGCCAGCAAATACTCCGGGACAGCCTCCTACGAGCAGTACTTC.

This clone was detected a few times. This chain links TRBV27 with TRBJ2-2, with D maybe TRBD2 (5 bases). The germline V gene has CDR1 MNHEY and CDR2 SMNVEV (reference sequence). V lost 5 bases and J 3 bases, leaving 7 bases between the germline ends. This CDR3 is 13 amino acids long. The CDR3 is CASSPGYTGELFF. The CDR3 bases are TGTGCCAGCAGTCCGGGATACACCGGGGAGCTGTTTTTT.

The CDR3 region is CASSLAAGGPNEQYF. The CDR3 DNA follows: TGCGCCAGCAGCTTGGCTGCTGGGGGGCCCAACGAGCAGTACTTC. V gene TRBV5-1 combines with J gene TRBJ2-7; the D gene could be TRBD1 or TRBD2 (6 bases each). Germline V gene sequence: CDR1 SGHRS, CDR2 YFSETQ. The CDR3 runs to 15 residues. V was shortened by 0 bases and J by 5 bases, with 15 bases between the two germline ends.

This clone has only a few counts. The rearrangement joins TRBV6-1 to TRBJ2-7, with 7 positions matching TRBD1. CDR1 is MNHNS and CDR2 is SASEGT in the germline V gene. Trimming cost V 0 bases and J 2 bases; bases outside gene matches: 4. CDR3 length: 15 amino acids. CDR3 protein: CASSEAPGTAYEQYF. The CDR3 region has the DNA TGTGCCAGCAGTGAAGCGCCCGGGACAGCCTACGAGCAGTACTTC.

The table lists this clone with a few counts. The chain joins TRBV28 to TRBJ1-2; the match to TRBD1 covers 9 bases. V lost 6 bases and J lost 8; bases outside the gene matches: 10. There are 14 residues in the CDR3. The germline gives CDR1 MDHEN, CDR2 SYDVKM. CDR3 sequence (DNA): TGTGCCAGCAGGGAACAGGGGGCGATTAGGGGCTACACCTTC. It specifies CASREQGAIRGYTF.

The chain has TRBV7-2 and TRBJ2-7; D remains ambiguous. V was cut by 8 bases and J by 3 bases, with 14 bases left in between. Germline loops: CDR1 SGHTA, CDR2 FQGNSA. The CDR3 consists of 13 residues. CDR3 nucleotides: TGTGCCAGCCGCAAGGATCGAGACTACGAGCAGTACTTC. Its translation: CASRKDRDYEQYF.

This clone was detected once. Other DNA sequences in the same sample also yield this CDR3. CDR3 residues: CASRTSGGTDTQYF. The CDR3 DNA reads TGTGCCAGCAGGACTAGCGGGGGTACAGATACGCAGTATTTT. The chain employs TRBV6-6 and TRBJ2-3, with 12 bases that match TRBD2. CDR1 and CDR2 (germline): MNHNY, SVGAGI (reference sequence). Trimming removed 6 bases from V and 3 bases from J; junction bases left unmatched: 1. This CDR3 has 14 amino acids.

This clone appeared once. CDR3 bases: TGTGCCAGCAGCCGACTCGCGGGCTATGGCTACACCTTC. Translated: CASSRLAGYGYTF. The gene calls are TRBV6-5 and TRBJ1-2, with D unclear. Germline CDR1 MNHEY, CDR2 SVGAGI. With 6 bases removed from V and 4 bases from J, the gap between germline ends came to 12 bases. The CDR3 sequence is 13 residues long.

The J gene is TRBJ2-1, the V gene TRBV7-9; 13 nucleotides line up with TRBD2. Germline CDR1 reads SEHNR; CDR2 reads FQNEAQ (reference sequence). The CDR3 has 16 residues. Trimming at V came to 4 bases and at J to 2 bases, leaving 2 bases not matched to a gene. CDR3 sequence: CASSSTSGGAYNEQFF. DNA of the CDR3: TGTGCCAGCAGCTCCACTAGCGGGGGGGCCTACAATGAGCAGTTCTTC.

The chain has TRBV5-4 and TRBJ2-3, with 11 bases that match TRBD2. This CDR3 is 16 amino acids long. Germline assignment: CDR1 SGHNT and CDR2 YYREEE (reference sequence). V lost 3 bases and J lost 3; bases outside the gene matches: 6. The CDR3, as DNA: TGTGCCAGCAGCTCAAAACTAGCGGGAGTAACAGATACGCAGTATTTT. This codes for CASSSKLAGVTDTQYF.

As for this clone: This likely came from a read error, as a far larger clone is one base away. The rearrangement joins TRBV7-9 to TRBJ2-5; no definite D call. Deletions cut 2 bases from V and 2 bases from J, with 12 bases between. The CDR3 is 15 amino acids. CDR1 is SEHNR and CDR2 is FQNEAQ in the germline V gene (reference sequence). CDR3 coding DNA: TGTGCCAGCAGCTTACCATCGGCCCTACAAGAGACCCAGTACTTC. The encoded protein is CASSLPSALQETQYF.

This clone has more than one count but fewer than ten. This chain joins TRBV19 and TRBJ1-1, with D unclear. V was trimmed by 3 bases and J by 8 bases, leaving 7 bases between them. This CDR3 region has 11 residues. Looked up from germline, CDR1 is LNHDA and CDR2 is SQIVND (reference sequence). CDR3 sequence (DNA): TGTGCCAGTAGTATGCTCACAGAAGCTTTCTTT. Protein product: CASSMLTEAFF.

The chain combines TRBV2 with TRBJ1-6, with D possibly matching TRBD1 (6 bases). V dropped 3 bases and J dropped 5 bases, with 11 bases sitting between them. The CDR3 consists of 15 residues. The germline V gene has CDR1 SNHLY and CDR2 FYNNEI. The DNA for the CDR3 is TGTGCCAGCAGTGACCAGGGGATGAATAATTCACCCCTCCACTTT. Its protein is CASSDQGMNNSPLHF.

The rearrangement uses TRBV5-1 and TRBJ1-2; D is possibly TRBD1 (6 bases). This CDR3 spans 14 amino acids. Trimming shortened V by 3 bases and J by 7 bases, and 16 bases separated the two germline ends. From germline, CDR1 is SGHRS and CDR2 YFSETQ. This CDR3 reads CASSSGTSPPGYTF. The CDR3 DNA is TGCGCCAGCAGCTCCGGGACAAGTCCTCCTGGCTACACCTTC.